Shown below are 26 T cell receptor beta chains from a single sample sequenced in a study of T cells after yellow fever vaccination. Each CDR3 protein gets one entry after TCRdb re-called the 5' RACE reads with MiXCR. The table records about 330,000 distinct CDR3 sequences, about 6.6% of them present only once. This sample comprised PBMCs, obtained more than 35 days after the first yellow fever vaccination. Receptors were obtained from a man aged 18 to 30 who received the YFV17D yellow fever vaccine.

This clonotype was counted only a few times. In nucleotides, the CDR3 is TGTGCCAGCAGCCAGGGACAGGGGGAAGGCAATGAGCAGTTCTTC. Protein product: CASSQGQGEGNEQFF. The chain combines TRBV4-2 with TRBJ2-1; TRBD1 agrees at 11 bases. CDR1 and CDR2 (germline): LGHNA, YNFKEQ. The V gene end was trimmed by 3 bases and the J gene end by 6 bases; junction bases not matched to a gene: 4. The CDR3 contains 15 residues.

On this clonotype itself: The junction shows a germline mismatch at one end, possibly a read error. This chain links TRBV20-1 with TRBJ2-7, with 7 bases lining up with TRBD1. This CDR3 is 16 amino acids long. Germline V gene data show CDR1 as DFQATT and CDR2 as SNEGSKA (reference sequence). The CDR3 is CCARDPSRQGNYEQYF. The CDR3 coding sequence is TGCTGTGCTAGAGATCCCTCCAGACAGGGAAACTACGAGCAGTACTTC.

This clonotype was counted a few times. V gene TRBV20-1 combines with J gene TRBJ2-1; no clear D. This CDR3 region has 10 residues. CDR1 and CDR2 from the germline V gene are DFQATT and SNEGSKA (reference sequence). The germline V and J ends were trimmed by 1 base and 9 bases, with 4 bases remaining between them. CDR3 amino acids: CSARVGEQFF. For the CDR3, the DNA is TGCAGTGCTAGAGTGGGTGAGCAGTTCTTC.

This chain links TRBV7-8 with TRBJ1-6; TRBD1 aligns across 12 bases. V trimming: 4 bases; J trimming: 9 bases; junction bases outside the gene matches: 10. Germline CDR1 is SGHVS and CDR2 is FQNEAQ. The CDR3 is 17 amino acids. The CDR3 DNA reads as TGTGCCAGCAGCTCCCGTGGGGGGGGACAGGGGGCTTCACCCCTCCACTTT. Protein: CASSSRGGGQGASPLHF.

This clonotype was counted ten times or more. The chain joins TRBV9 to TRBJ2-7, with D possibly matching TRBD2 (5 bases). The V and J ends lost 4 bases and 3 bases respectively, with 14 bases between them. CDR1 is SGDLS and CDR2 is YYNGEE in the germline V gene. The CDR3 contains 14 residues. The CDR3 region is CASSLAGDDYEQYF. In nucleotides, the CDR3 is TGTGCCAGCAGCTTAGCCGGGGATGACTACGAGCAGTACTTC.

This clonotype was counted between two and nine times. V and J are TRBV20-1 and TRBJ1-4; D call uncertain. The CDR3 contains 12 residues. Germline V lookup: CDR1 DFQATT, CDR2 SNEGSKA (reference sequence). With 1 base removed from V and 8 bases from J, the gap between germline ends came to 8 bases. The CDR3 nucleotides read TGCAGTGCTAGAGCAAGCAGAGAAAAACTGTTTTTT. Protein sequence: CSARASREKLFF.

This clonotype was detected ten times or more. The CDR3: CATTGLNTGELFF. The DNA for the CDR3 is TGTGCCACGACGGGACTCAACACCGGGGAGCTGTTTTTT. The chain combines TRBV10-3 with TRBJ2-2, with a weak D call TRBD2 (6 bases). The germline V and J ends were trimmed by 10 bases and 2 bases, with 11 bases remaining between them. Germline V gives CDR1 ENHRY, CDR2 SYGVKD. The CDR3 has 13 amino acids.

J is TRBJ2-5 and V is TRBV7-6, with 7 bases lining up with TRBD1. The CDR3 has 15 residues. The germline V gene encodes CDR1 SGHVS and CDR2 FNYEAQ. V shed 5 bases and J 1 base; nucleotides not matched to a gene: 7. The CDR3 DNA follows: TGTGCCAGCAGCCTAAGACAGGGATCCCAAGAGACCCAGTACTTC. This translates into CASSLRQGSQETQYF. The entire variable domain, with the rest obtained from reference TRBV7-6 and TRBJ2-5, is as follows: GAGVSQSPRYKVTKRGQDVALRCDPISGHVSLYWYRQALGQGPEFLTYFNYEAQQDKSGLPNDRFSAERPEGSISTLTIQRTEQRDSAMYRCASSLRQGSQETQYFGPGTRLLVL.

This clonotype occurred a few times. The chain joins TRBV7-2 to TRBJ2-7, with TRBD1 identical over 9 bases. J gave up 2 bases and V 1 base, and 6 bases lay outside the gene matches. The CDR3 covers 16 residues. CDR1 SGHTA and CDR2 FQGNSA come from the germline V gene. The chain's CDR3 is CASSLGNYRGPYEQYV. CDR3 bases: TGTGCCAGCAGCTTAGGGAACTACAGGGGGCCCTACGAGCAGTACGTC.

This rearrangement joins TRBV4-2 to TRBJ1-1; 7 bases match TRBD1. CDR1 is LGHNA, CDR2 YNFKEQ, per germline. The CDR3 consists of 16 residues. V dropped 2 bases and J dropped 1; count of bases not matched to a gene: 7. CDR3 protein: CASSQLGRDRNTEAFF. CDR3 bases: TGTGCCAGCAGCCAACTCGGAAGGGACAGGAACACTGAAGCTTTCTTT.

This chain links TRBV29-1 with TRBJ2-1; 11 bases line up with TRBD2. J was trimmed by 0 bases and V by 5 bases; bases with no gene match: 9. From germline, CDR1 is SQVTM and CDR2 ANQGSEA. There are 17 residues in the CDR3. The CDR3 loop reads CSVYGTSGPSSYNEQFF. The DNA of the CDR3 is TGCAGCGTTTACGGGACTAGCGGACCGAGCTCCTACAATGAGCAGTTCTTC.

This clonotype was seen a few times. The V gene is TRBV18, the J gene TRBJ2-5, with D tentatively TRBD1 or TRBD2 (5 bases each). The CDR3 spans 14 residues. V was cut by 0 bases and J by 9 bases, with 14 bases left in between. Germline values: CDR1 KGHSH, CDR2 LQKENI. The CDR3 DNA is TGTGCCAGCTCACCACCGGCCGGGACCATGGCCCAGTACTTC. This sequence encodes CASSPPAGTMAQYF.

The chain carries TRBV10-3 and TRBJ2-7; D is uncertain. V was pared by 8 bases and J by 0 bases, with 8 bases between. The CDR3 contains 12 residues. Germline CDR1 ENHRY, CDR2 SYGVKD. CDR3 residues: CAIGRSSYEQYV. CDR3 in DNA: TGTGCCATCGGAAGAAGCTCCTACGAGCAGTACGTC.

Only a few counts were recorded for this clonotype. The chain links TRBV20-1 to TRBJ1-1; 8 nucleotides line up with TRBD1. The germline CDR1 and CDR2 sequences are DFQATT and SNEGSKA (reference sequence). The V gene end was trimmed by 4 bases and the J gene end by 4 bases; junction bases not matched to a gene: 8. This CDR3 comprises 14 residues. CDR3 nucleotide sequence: TGCAGTGCTACAAGGGACAGGACGGGCACTGAAGCTTTCTTT. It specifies CSATRDRTGTEAFF.

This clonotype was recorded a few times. The CDR3 sequence: CASSPPLREAGVNGEQYF. CDR3 sequence (DNA): TGCGCCAGCAGCCCACCTTTGAGAGAAGCGGGGGTTAACGGCGAGCAGTACTTC. This sequence joins TRBV5-1 and TRBJ2-7; 8 nucleotides line up with TRBD2. Germline CDR1 and CDR2: SGHRS and YFSETQ. CDR3 size: 18 residues. The junction had 21 bases not matched to a gene; V was cut back by 4 bases and J by 6 bases. The whole variable domain, filled in from reference TRBV5-1 and TRBJ2-7, reads KAGVTQTPRYLIKTRGQQVTLSCSPISGHRSVSWYQQTPGQGLQFLFEYFSETQRNKGNFPGRFSGRQFSNSRSEMNVSTLELGDSALYLCASSPPLREAGVNGEQYFGPGTRLTVT.

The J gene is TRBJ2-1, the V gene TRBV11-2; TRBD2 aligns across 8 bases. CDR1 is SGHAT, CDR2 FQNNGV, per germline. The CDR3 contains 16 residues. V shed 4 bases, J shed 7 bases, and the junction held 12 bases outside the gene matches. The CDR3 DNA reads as TGTGCCAGCAGCTCACTAAGCGGGGGAGCGGGGAATGAGCAGTTCTTC. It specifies CASSSLSGGAGNEQFF.

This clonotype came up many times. In DNA form, the CDR3 reads TGTGCCAGCACCGGGGGGAGTCGAAATTCACCCCTCCACTTT. Protein sequence: CASTGGSRNSPLHF. The chain has TRBV12-3 or TRBV12-4 and TRBJ1-6, with a weak D call TRBD1 (5 bases). This CDR3 contains 14 residues. V gave up 7 bases and J gave up 7 bases, with 14 bases separating them.

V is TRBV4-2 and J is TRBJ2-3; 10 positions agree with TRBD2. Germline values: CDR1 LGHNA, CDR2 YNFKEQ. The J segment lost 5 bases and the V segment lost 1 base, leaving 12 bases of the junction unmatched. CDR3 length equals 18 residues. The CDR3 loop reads CASSQVSVTSGVEDTQYF. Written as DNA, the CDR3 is TGTGCCAGCAGCCAAGTTTCCGTCACTAGCGGGGTTGAAGATACGCAGTATTTT.

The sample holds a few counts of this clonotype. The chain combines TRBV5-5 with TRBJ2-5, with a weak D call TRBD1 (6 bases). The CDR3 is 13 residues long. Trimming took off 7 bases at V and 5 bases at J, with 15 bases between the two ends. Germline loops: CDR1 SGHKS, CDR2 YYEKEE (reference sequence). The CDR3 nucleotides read TGTGCCAGCGCCCACTGGGGGCACGAGACCCAGTACTTC. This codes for CASAHWGHETQYF.

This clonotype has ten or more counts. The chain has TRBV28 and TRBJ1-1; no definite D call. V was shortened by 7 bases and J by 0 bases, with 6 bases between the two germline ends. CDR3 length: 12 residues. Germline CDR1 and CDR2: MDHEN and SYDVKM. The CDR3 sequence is CASKYMNTEAFF. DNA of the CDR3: TGTGCCAGCAAGTATATGAACACTGAAGCTTTCTTT.

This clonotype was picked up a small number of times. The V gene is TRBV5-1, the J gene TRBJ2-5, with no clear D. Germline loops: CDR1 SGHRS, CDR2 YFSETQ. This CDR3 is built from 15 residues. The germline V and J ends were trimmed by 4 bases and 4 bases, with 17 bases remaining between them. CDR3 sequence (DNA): TGCGCCAGCAGCCTAACGCCTACGCGTCGAGAGACCCAGTACTTC. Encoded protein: CASSLTPTRRETQYF.

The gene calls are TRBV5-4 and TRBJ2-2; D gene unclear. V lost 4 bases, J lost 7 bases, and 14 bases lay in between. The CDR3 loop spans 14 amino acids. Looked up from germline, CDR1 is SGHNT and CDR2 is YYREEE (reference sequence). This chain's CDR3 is CASSPGRAGGELFF. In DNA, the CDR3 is TGTGCCAGCAGCCCGGGCCGGGCTGGCGGGGAGCTGTTTTTT.

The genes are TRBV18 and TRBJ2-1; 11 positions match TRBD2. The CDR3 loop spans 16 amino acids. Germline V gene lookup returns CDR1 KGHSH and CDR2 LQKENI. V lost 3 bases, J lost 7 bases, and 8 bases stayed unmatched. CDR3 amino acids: CASSPIPGLAENEQFF. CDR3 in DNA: TGTGCCAGCTCACCTATCCCGGGACTAGCGGAAAATGAGCAGTTCTTC. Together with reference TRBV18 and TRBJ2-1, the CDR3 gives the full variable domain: NAGVMQNPRHLVRRRGQEARLRCSPMKGHSHVYWYRQLPEEGLKFMVYLQKENIIDESGMPKERFSAEFPKEGPSILRIQQVVRGDSAAYFCASSPIPGLAENEQFFGPGTRLTVL.

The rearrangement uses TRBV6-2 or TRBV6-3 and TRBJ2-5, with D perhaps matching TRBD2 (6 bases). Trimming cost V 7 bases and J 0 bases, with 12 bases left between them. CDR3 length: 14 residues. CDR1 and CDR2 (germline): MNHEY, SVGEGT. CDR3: CASTQTGDQETQYF. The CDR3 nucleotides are TGTGCCAGCACCCAGACGGGGGACCAAGAGACCCAGTACTTC.

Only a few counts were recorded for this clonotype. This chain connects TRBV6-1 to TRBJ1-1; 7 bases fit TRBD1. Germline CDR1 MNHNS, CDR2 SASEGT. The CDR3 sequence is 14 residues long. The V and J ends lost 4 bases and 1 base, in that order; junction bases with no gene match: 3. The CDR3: CASSARDRNTEAFF. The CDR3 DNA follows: TGTGCCAGCAGTGCTAGGGACAGGAACACTGAAGCTTTCTTT.

In DNA form, the CDR3 reads TGTGCCAGTAGGCTCGGGACAGGCGGGACTCAGCCCCAGCATTTT. It codes for CASRLGTGGTQPQHF. The J gene is TRBJ1-5, the V gene TRBV19; 8 bases fit TRBD1. The CDR3 is 15 amino acids. V lost 6 bases to trimming and J lost 6 bases; unmatched junction nucleotides: 10. CDR1 is LNHDA and CDR2 is SQIVND in the germline V gene (reference sequence).